This TCR beta chain was obtained from a study of T cells after yellow fever vaccination. On the study more broadly: Each low-cell-number fraction was prepared by means of SMART-Seq v4 Ultra Low Input. General study findings and limits: It was the secondary response that reached its peak faster, day 5 versus 15, but it was weaker. Reappearing after the booster were most of the clones from primary vaccination (almost 97% CD4, roughly 86% CD8).

Turning to this clonotype: Its antigen is undetermined.

A process of 5'RACE template switching, which added a universal primer site and UMIs, was used to make TCR cDNA. TCRdb redid the calling of the 5' RACE reads with MiXCR, one entry per CDR3 protein. The sample has some 350,000 distinct CDR3 sequences; under 5% are singletons. The CDR3 contains 14 residues. From germline, CDR1 is SGHAT and CDR2 FQNNGV. Trimming shortened V by 0 bases and J by 4 bases, and 8 bases separated the two germline ends. The chain has TRBV11-2 and TRBJ2-3, with TRBD1 as a possible D gene (6 bases). The origin of this receptor is a man younger than 35 who received the YFV17D yellow fever vaccine. The specimen comprised PBMCs, sampled 5 days after the yellow fever booster vaccination. The CDR3 bases are TGTGCCAGCAGCTTAGAATACAGGGCAGATACGCAGTATTTT. Translation: CASSLEYRADTQYF.